These 5 T cell receptor beta chains were sequenced from one sample in a study of T cells in women clearing cervical HPV infection (dated by TCRdb to the late 2010s). The method behind the library was the immunoSEQ multiplex PCR assay. What TCRdb holds here is the immuneACCESS table cut down to in-frame rearrangements. Part of the clones is not present; checked against another copy, under half of the missing clones reflect an unresolved V gene, and the others are unexplained. Per the sample table, the count is 25,000 to 35,000 clones. The ten biggest clones cover 17% of the sample. The sample taken for sequencing was blood buffy coat. The receptor source for this set is a woman between 18 and 70 years old with a cervical HPV16 infection that either progressed to CIN3+ or cleared (not recorded which).

A note on this clone: The read ends 3 residues before the CDR3 terminus; that terminus is restored from the germline J gene. This sequence joins TRBV2 and TRBJ1-2; perhaps TRBD1 as D (5 bases). The CDR3 contains 14 residues. Germline V gene data show CDR1 as SNHLY and CDR2 as FYNNEI. The CDR3 bases that were read are TGTGCCTCATACCGGGACTCCAACACAGATACC. This translates into CASYRDSNTDT. The whole CDR3 protein is CASYRDSNTDTYTF.

As for this clone: Coverage ceases 3 residues before the CDR3 finishes, and the germline J gene fills in the end. The V and J genes are TRBV19 and TRBJ2-3, with 9 bases that match TRBD1. CDR1 and CDR2 (germline): LNHDA, SQIVND (reference sequence). The CDR3 length is 15 residues. CDR3: CASTHGTGLNQPQYF. The sequenced CDR3 bases are TGTGCCAGTACCCATGGGACAGGGCTCAATCAGCCG.

To note about this clone: Read data end 3 residues before the CDR3 end; the end is taken from the germline J gene. The V call is TRBV20-1, the J call TRBJ2-1; D could derive from TRBD1 or TRBD2 (5 bases each). The V end was cut by 2 bases, the J end by 8 bases, with 16 bases between. Germline V CDR1 and CDR2: DFQATT, SNEGSKA (reference sequence). The CDR3 spans 14 residues. This CDR3 reads CSARREKGPHEQFF. The sequenced part of the CDR3 DNA is TGCAGTGCTAGAAGGGAGAAGGGGCCTCATGAG.

Remarks on this clone: The read halts 3 residues ahead of the CDR3 end, with the missing end drawn from the germline J gene. This chain joins TRBV27 and TRBJ2-3; possibly TRBD1 for D (6 bases). Germline values: CDR1 MNHEY, CDR2 SMNVEV (reference sequence). This CDR3 comprises 14 residues. Trimming removed 5 bases from V and 2 bases from J, with 11 bases in between. CDR3 DNA, as far as it was read: TGTGCCAGCAGTCCAGGACAGTACACAGATACG. It yields the protein CASSPGQYTDT. The full CDR3 protein reads CASSPGQYTDTQYF.

Comment on this clone: The read terminates 3 residues ahead of where the CDR3 ends, so the germline J gene completes it. The gene calls are TRBV5-4 and TRBJ2-3, with TRBD1 matching over 11 bases. The CDR3 totals 15 residues. Germline V gene lookup returns CDR1 SGHNT and CDR2 YYREEE (reference sequence). CDR3 region: CASSFGQGAGQPQYF. CDR3 DNA, as far as it was read: TGTGCCAGCAGCTTTGGACAGGGGGCCGGTCAGCCG.